The 13 T cell receptor beta chains below come from one sample, sequenced in a study of T-cell memory formation after mild COVID-19. One entry per CDR3 protein, called by TCRdb with MiXCR from the 5' RACE reads. The sample shows fewer than 650,000 distinct CDR3 sequences, around a sixth of them seen only once. The sequenced material came from PBMCs or a T cell subset sorted from them (not recorded which). These receptors were taken from an adult woman who had mild COVID-19 (a few samples of this study predate the infection). Cell type and time point are not known.

This clonotype was seen a handful of times. V is TRBV9 and J is TRBJ2-1, with D perhaps TRBD2 (5 bases). The germline V and J ends were trimmed by 0 bases and 0 bases, with 13 bases remaining between them. CDR1 SGDLS and CDR2 YYNGEE come from the germline V gene. The CDR3 loop spans 17 amino acids. In nucleotides, the CDR3 is TGTGCCAGCAGCGTAGATCCTGCGGGCCACTCCTACAATGAGCAGTTCTTC. As protein: CASSVDPAGHSYNEQFF.

This clonotype was counted only a few times. V gene TRBV29-1 combines with J gene TRBJ2-2, with 11 bases that match TRBD1. There are 16 residues in the CDR3. Per the germline V gene, CDR1 is SQVTM and CDR2 is ANQGSEA. Trimming took 8 bases from V and 4 from J; bases not matched to a gene: 12. DNA of the CDR3: TGCAGCTCCTACGTGACCGGGACAGGGGGCACCGGGGAGCTGTTTTTT. Translation gives CSSYVTGTGGTGELFF.

This clonotype was picked up many times. V gene TRBV5-1 combines with J gene TRBJ2-7; 7 nucleotides align to TRBD1. J lost 5 bases, V lost 0 bases, and 8 bases had no gene match. CDR1 is SGHRS and CDR2 is YFSETQ in the germline V gene. This CDR3 region has 15 residues. The CDR3 here is CASSLARQGVDEQYF. The DNA of the CDR3 is TGCGCCAGCAGCTTGGCCCGACAGGGCGTGGACGAGCAGTACTTC.

The sample holds one count of this clonotype. The gene calls are TRBV11-2 and TRBJ2-1, with 11 bases matching TRBD2. CDR3 length: 14 amino acids. The germline V gene encodes CDR1 SGHAT and CDR2 FQNNGV. Germline trimming cut 5 bases from V and 7 bases from J; bases unmatched to any gene: 4. CDR3 sequence: CASSIAGGRNEQFF. CDR3 coding DNA: TGTGCCAGCAGCATAGCGGGGGGGCGTAATGAGCAGTTCTTC.

This chain links TRBV18 with TRBJ1-6, with TRBD1 matching 9 bases. With V trimmed by 4 bases and J by 6 bases, 7 bases remained unmatched. Per germline, CDR1 KGHSH and CDR2 LQKENI. The CDR3 is made up of 16 amino acids. The CDR3 sequence is CASSLWTGDGNSPLHF. CDR3 DNA: TGTGCCAGCTCACTCTGGACAGGGGACGGTAATTCACCCCTCCACTTT.

This clonotype was found a few times. The CDR3 coding sequence is TGTGCCAGCAGCGTAGTAGGGGCTGTTTATACCGACGAGCAGTACTTC. Translating gives CASSVVGAVYTDEQYF. This chain uses TRBV9 with TRBJ2-7; the D gene is possibly TRBD1 (5 bases). V lost 0 bases to trimming and J lost 5 bases, with 18 bases between them. Germline lookup yields CDR1 SGDLS and CDR2 YYNGEE. This CDR3 comprises 16 residues.

There are a few counts of this clonotype. This rearrangement joins TRBV6-2 or TRBV6-3 to TRBJ2-7; unclear D gene. The CDR3 covers 13 residues. Trimming removed 2 bases from V and 2 bases from J, with 7 bases in between. The germline CDR1 and CDR2 sequences are MNHEY and SVGEGT. The CDR3 loop reads CASSYAVTYEQYF. The CDR3 region has the DNA TGTGCCAGCAGTTACGCGGTAACCTACGAGCAGTACTTC.

This chain uses TRBV7-8 with TRBJ2-7, with D perhaps matching TRBD1 (5 bases). With 2 bases removed from V and 3 bases from J, the gap between germline ends came to 20 bases. There are 17 residues in the CDR3. In germline, CDR1 is SGHVS, CDR2 FQNEAQ. The CDR3, as DNA: TGTGCCAGCAGCTTATGGGTGGGCAGGGAAGGTGGCTACGAGCAGTACTTC. Its translation: CASSLWVGREGGYEQYF.

V is TRBV29-1 and J is TRBJ2-5; D may be TRBD1 or TRBD2 (5 bases each). This CDR3 has 11 residues. Trimming pared 7 bases from V and 7 bases from J, leaving 13 bases between. The V gene's germline CDR1 is SQVTM and CDR2 ANQGSEA. The CDR3 region is CSAGTATTQYF. CDR3 nucleotides: TGCAGCGCCGGGACGGCGACGACCCAGTACTTC.

This clonotype was detected only a few times. J is TRBJ1-1 and V is TRBV29-1; 8 nucleotides match TRBD1. The junction had 6 bases not matched to a gene; V was cut back by 7 bases and J by 2 bases. The CDR3 is 13 amino acids. CDR1 and CDR2 from the germline V gene are SQVTM and ANQGSEA. The CDR3 coding sequence is TGCAGCGCCCACAGGGGGACTAACACTGAAGCTTTCTTT. Translating it yields CSAHRGTNTEAFF.

The V call is TRBV9, the J call TRBJ2-7; D gene uncertain. V shed 4 bases and J shed 2 bases, with 10 bases lying between them. CDR3 length equals 13 residues. The germline V gene has CDR1 SGDLS and CDR2 YYNGEE. The CDR3 sequence: CASSSRPTYEQYF. DNA for the CDR3: TGTGCCAGCAGCTCAAGACCCACCTACGAGCAGTACTTC. Full variable domain (rest looked up from reference TRBV9 and TRBJ2-7): DSGVTQTPKHLITATGQRVTLRCSPRSGDLSVYWYQQSLDQGLQFLIQYYNGEERAKGNILERFSAQQFPDLHSELNLSSLELGDSALYFCASSSRPTYEQYFGPGTRLTVT.

This clonotype showed up just a few times. CDR3 in amino acids: CASSSRLAGGPNEQYF. CDR3 DNA: TGCGCCAGCAGCTCCAGACTAGCGGGAGGGCCGAACGAGCAGTACTTC. This chain joins TRBV5-1 and TRBJ2-7; TRBD2 agrees at 14 bases. The CDR3 runs 16 residues. Trimming took 3 bases from V and 5 from J; bases not matched to a gene: 7. The germline gives CDR1 SGHRS, CDR2 YFSETQ.

This clonotype has a handful of counts. The chain combines TRBV29-1 with TRBJ2-1, with 9 bases fitting TRBD2. The CDR3 extends over 13 amino acids. The J segment lost 5 bases and the V segment lost 5 bases, leaving 4 bases of the junction unmatched. CDR1 and CDR2 (germline): SQVTM, ANQGSEA. The DNA for the CDR3 is TGCAGCGTTCTGACTAGCGGAGACAATGAGCAGTTCTTC. Translating gives CSVLTSGDNEQFF.